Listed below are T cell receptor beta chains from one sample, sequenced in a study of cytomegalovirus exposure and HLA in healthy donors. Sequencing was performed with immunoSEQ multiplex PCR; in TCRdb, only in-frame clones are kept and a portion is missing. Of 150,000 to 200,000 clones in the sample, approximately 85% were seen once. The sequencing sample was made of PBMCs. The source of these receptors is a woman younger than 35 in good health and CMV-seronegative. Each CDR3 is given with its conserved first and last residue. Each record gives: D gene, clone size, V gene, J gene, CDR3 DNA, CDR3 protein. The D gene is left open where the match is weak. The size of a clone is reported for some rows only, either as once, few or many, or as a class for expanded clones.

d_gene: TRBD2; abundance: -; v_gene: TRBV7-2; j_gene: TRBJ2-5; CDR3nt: TGTGCCAGCAGCTATTTTCTAGCGGGGGGGGAGACCCAGTACTTC; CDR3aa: CASSYFLAGGETQYF
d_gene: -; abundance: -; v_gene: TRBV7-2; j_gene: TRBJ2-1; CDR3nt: TGTGCCAGCAGCTTTCCGCGGGACGGGGGACGGGGGCAGTTCTTC; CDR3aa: CASSFPRDGGRGQFF
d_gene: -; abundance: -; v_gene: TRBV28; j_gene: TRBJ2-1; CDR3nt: TGTGCCAGCAGTTTAAATTGGGACAGTAGCGGCAATGAGCAGTTCTTC; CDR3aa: CASSLNWDSSGNEQFF
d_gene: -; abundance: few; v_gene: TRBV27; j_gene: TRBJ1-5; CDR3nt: TGTGCCAGCAGTTCTCGCAATCAGCCCCAGCATTTT; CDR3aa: CASSSRNQPQHF
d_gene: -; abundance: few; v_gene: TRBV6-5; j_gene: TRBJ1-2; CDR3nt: TGTGCCAGCGCAGGAGGAAATGGCTACACCTTC; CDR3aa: CASAGGNGYTF
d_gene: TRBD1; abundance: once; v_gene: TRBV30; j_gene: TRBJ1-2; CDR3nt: TGTGCCTGGAGTGTACCGGGACAGGGGATAGGCTACACCTTC; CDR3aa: CAWSVPGQGIGYTF
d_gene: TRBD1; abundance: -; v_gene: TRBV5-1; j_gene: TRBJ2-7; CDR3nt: TGCGCCAGCAGCCCCGGGACAGGAGTCTACGAGCAGTACTTC; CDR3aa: CASSPGTGVYEQYF
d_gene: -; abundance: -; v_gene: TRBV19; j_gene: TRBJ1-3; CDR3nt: TGTGCCAGTAGTATGCACAGAACTGGAAACACCATATATTTT; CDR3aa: CASSMHRTGNTIYF
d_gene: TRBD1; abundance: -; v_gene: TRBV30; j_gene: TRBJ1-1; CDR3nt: TGTGCCTGTCCCGCAGGGGGAGGTTTTGAAGCTTTCTTT; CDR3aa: CACPAGGGFEAFF
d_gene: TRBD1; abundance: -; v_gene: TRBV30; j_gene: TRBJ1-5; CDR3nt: TGTGCCTGGACCCAGGGGGATGATCAGCCCCAGCATTTT; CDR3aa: CAWTQGDDQPQHF
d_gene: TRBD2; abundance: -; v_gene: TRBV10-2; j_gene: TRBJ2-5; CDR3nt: TGCGCCAGCAGGACTAGCGGGAGCCGAGAGACCCAGTACTTC; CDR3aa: CASRTSGSRETQYF
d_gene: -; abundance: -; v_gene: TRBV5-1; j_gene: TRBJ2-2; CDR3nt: TGCGCCAGCAGCTTGGCGTCGAACACCGGGGAGCTGTTTTTT; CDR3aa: CASSLASNTGELFF
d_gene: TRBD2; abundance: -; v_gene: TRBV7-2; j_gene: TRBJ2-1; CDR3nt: TGTGCCAGCAGCGTCCTAGCGGACTACAATGAGCAGTTCTTC; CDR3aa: CASSVLADYNEQFF
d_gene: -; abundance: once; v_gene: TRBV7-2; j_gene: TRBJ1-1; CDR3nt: TGTGCCAGCAGCTTACCGCCTACAGGGAACACTGAAGCTTTCTTT; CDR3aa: CASSLPPTGNTEAFF
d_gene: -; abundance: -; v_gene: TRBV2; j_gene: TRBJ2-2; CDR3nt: TGTGCCAGCAGTGTGGGGCGAACGCTAAACACCGGGGAGCTGTTTTTT; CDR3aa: CASSVGRTLNTGELFF
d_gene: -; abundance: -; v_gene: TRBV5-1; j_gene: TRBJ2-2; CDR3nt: TGCGCCAGCAGCCTTCGCGGGGCAATCGCGAACACCGGGGAGCTGTTTTTT; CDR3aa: CASSLRGAIANTGELFF
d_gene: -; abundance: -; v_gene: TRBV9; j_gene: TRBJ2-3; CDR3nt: TGTGCCAGCAGCGTAGGGCTAGTGGATAATCCTGGCACAGATACGCAGTATTTT; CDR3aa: CASSVGLVDNPGTDTQYF